The 30 T cell receptor beta chains listed next were all sequenced from one sample in a study of identical twins. From the 5' RACE reads, TCRdb called clonotypes with MiXCR, one entry per CDR3 protein. The table has about 250,000 distinct CDR3 sequences, about 8.3% seen once. These data also formed part of another study, on yellow fever vaccine responses in identical twins.

Sequencing was done on a sample of CD8+ T cells sorted from blood. These receptors were collected from a woman in her late teens or twenties in good health.

The table lists this clonotype with a few counts. The J gene is TRBJ1-6, the V gene TRBV28; D possibly corresponds to TRBD1 (5 bases). The CDR3 consists of 14 residues. V was trimmed by 3 bases and J by 7 bases, leaving 10 bases between them. CDR1 and CDR2 from the germline V gene are MDHEN and SYDVKM. In nucleotides, the CDR3 is TGTGCCAGCAGTTTTCCTGGGACGAATTCACCCCTCCACTTT. It specifies CASSFPGTNSPLHF.

This clonotype was recorded a few times. The J gene is TRBJ1-2, the V gene TRBV20-1, with D perhaps TRBD1 (6 bases). This CDR3 has 15 amino acids. Per germline, CDR1 DFQATT and CDR2 SNEGSKA (reference sequence). Between the trimmed V and J ends, which lost 3 bases and 6 bases, there was a span of 20 bases. CDR3 sequence (DNA): TGCAGTGCTAGCCAACCTTATTGGGACACCGATGGCTACACCTTC. Encoded protein: CSASQPYWDTDGYTF.

V is TRBV7-3 and J is TRBJ2-7; D perhaps matches TRBD2 (5 bases). This CDR3 comprises 16 residues. Germline V gives CDR1 SGHTA, CDR2 FQGTGA. Trimming took off 3 bases at V and 0 bases at J, with 15 bases between the two ends. DNA of the CDR3: TGTGCCAGCAGCTTGGGCCTTGGAGGTAGCTCCTACGAGCAGTACTTC. The encoded protein is CASSLGLGGSSYEQYF.

The rearrangement links TRBV12-3 or TRBV12-4 to TRBJ2-7; D could derive from TRBD1 or TRBD2 (5 bases each). The CDR3 has 12 amino acids. The V and J ends lost 5 bases and 3 bases respectively, with 8 bases between them. For the CDR3, the DNA is TGTGCCAGCAGTCGGGACGGCTACGAGCAGTACTTC. This encodes CASSRDGYEQYF.

The rearrangement joins TRBV7-2 to TRBJ1-1; possibly TRBD1 for D (5 bases). The CDR3 runs 13 residues. The germline V and J ends were trimmed by 5 bases and 1 base, with 8 bases remaining between them. CDR1 is SGHTA, CDR2 FQGNSA, per germline. The CDR3 loop reads CASSGTWNTEAFF. In DNA form, the CDR3 reads TGTGCCAGCAGCGGGACTTGGAACACTGAAGCTTTCTTT.

This clonotype was detected many times. This rearrangement joins TRBV20-1 to TRBJ2-1; TRBD2 might be the D (5 bases). Looked up from germline, CDR1 is DFQATT and CDR2 is SNEGSKA (reference sequence). Deletions cut 0 bases from V and 2 bases from J, with 14 bases between. This CDR3 is 16 amino acids long. For the CDR3, the DNA is TGCAGTGCTAGAGACAGAGATGGAGGTCCCTACAATGAGCAGTTCTTC. Protein product: CSARDRDGGPYNEQFF.

In its sample, this clonotype was seen many times. This chain connects TRBV20-1 to TRBJ2-2; TRBD1 matches at 7 bases. CDR3 size: 11 residues. Per the germline V gene, CDR1 is DFQATT and CDR2 is SNEGSKA (reference sequence). V trimming: 1 base; J trimming: 13 bases; junction bases outside the gene matches: 3. The CDR3 loop is CSARATGTLFF. CDR3 DNA: TGCAGTGCTAGAGCGACAGGGACGCTGTTTTTT.

This clonotype was seen a handful of times. The CDR3 is CASRLGQGYHSSYNEQFF. The CDR3 DNA is TGCGCCAGCAGGCTGGGACAGGGGTACCATAGCTCCTACAATGAGCAGTTCTTC. V gene TRBV5-1 combines with J gene TRBJ2-1, with 10 bases identical to TRBD1. V shed 5 bases and J 0 bases; nucleotides not matched to a gene: 11. This CDR3 is 18 amino acids long. Germline V gene sequence: CDR1 SGHRS, CDR2 YFSETQ.

This clonotype was detected ten times or more. The chain employs TRBV5-1 and TRBJ2-1; 9 nucleotides agree with TRBD2. Germline CDR1 SGHRS, CDR2 YFSETQ. The V gene end was trimmed by 0 bases and the J gene end by 0 bases; junction bases not matched to a gene: 4. The CDR3 totals 17 residues. DNA of the CDR3: TGCGCCAGCAGCTTGGGGCCTAGCGGGACCTCCTACAATGAGCAGTTCTTC. Its translation is CASSLGPSGTSYNEQFF.

The table lists this clonotype with a few counts. The chain joins TRBV6-1 to TRBJ2-1; D remains unclear. V was clipped by 5 bases and J by 1 base, with 9 bases between them. The germline gives CDR1 MNHNS, CDR2 SASEGT. The CDR3 extends over 14 amino acids. The CDR3 region is CASSPDISYNEQFF. Here the CDR3 DNA reads TGTGCCAGCAGTCCCGACATTTCCTACAATGAGCAGTTCTTC.

The V and J genes are TRBV6-1 and TRBJ2-2; D remains unclear. The CDR3 is 15 residues long. Trimming pared 6 bases from V and 6 bases from J, leaving 17 bases between. Germline loops: CDR1 MNHNS, CDR2 SASEGT. The CDR3 bases are TGTGCCAGCAGCCACCGCTCTTTGGATCCCGGGGAGCTGTTTTTT. Translated, it gives CASSHRSLDPGELFF.

This chain uses TRBV9 with TRBJ2-2, with a tentative D call TRBD1 (6 bases). The germline CDR1 and CDR2 sequences are SGDLS and YYNGEE. CDR3 size: 17 residues. The V gene lost 4 bases and the J gene lost 2 bases, with 18 bases spanning the gap. The CDR3 DNA follows: TGTGCCAGCAGCTATAGCCTCAGGGGTCCAAACACCGGGGAGCTGTTTTTT. Its protein is CASSYSLRGPNTGELFF. Full variable domain (rest looked up from reference TRBV9 and TRBJ2-2): DSGVTQTPKHLITATGQRVTLRCSPRSGDLSVYWYQQSLDQGLQFLIQYYNGEERAKGNILERFSAQQFPDLHSELNLSSLELGDSALYFCASSYSLRGPNTGELFFGEGSRLTVL.

The chain is built from TRBV27 and TRBJ2-7; TRBD1 is a possible D gene (6 bases). Trimming took off 3 bases at V and 3 bases at J, with 12 bases between the two ends. CDR3 length: 14 amino acids. Germline lookup yields CDR1 MNHEY and CDR2 SMNVEV (reference sequence). The CDR3 reads CASSFSDRLYEQYF. The DNA for the CDR3 is TGTGCCAGCAGTTTTTCGGACAGACTCTACGAGCAGTACTTC.

This clonotype was observed a few times. The genes are TRBV10-3 and TRBJ2-3; D not certain. The V gene's germline CDR1 is ENHRY and CDR2 SYGVKD. Trimming stripped 4 bases from V and 2 bases from J, with 1 base between. The CDR3 spans 11 residues. CDR3 bases: TGTGCCATCAGTGTCACAGATACGCAGTATTTT. This sequence encodes CAISVTDTQYF.

This clonotype was observed a few times. The chain is built from TRBV2 and TRBJ1-2, with a possible D match to TRBD1 (5 bases). The CDR3 loop spans 15 amino acids. CDR1 is SNHLY and CDR2 is FYNNEI in the germline V gene. V lost 7 bases, J lost 6 bases, and 21 bases lay in between. The DNA for the CDR3 is TGTGCCAGCAAAATTTCCGGGACGGACTTTAATGGCTACACCTTC. Translating it yields CASKISGTDFNGYTF.

The chain links TRBV18 to TRBJ2-5; 10 bases are a match to TRBD1. The CDR3 extends over 16 amino acids. Unmatched junction bases numbered 9, after V lost 3 bases and J lost 5 bases. Germline V gene sequence: CDR1 KGHSH, CDR2 LQKENI. The CDR3 DNA is TGTGCCAGCTCACCCCGACAGGGGGCTACAGGGGAGACCCAGTACTTC. Amino acid sequence: CASSPRQGATGETQYF.

V usage is TRBV14 and J usage is TRBJ2-3; TRBD1 agrees at 7 bases. The CDR3 extends over 15 amino acids. The V gene's germline CDR1 is SGHDN and CDR2 FVKESK. V lost 6 bases, J lost 1 base, and 7 bases stayed unmatched. The CDR3 bases are TGTGCCAGCAGTCAAAGGGACAGACGCACAGATACGCAGTATTTT. This translates into CASSQRDRRTDTQYF.

This clonotype was found a few times. The J gene is TRBJ2-7, the V gene TRBV7-6; TRBD2 matches 10 bases. With V trimmed by 5 bases and J by 3 bases, 7 bases remained unmatched. The CDR3 contains 15 residues. Germline V gene lookup returns CDR1 SGHVS and CDR2 FNYEAQ. CDR3 protein: CASSALAGEIYEQYF. Written as DNA, the CDR3 is TGTGCCAGCAGCGCTCTAGCGGGAGAGATCTACGAGCAGTACTTC.

This clonotype was observed at least ten times. CDR3 sequence (DNA): TGTGCCAGCAGCAGGGGGGGTAGCGCCAAAAACATTCAGTACTTC. This sequence encodes CASSRGGSAKNIQYF. The chain is built from TRBV27 and TRBJ2-4, with D perhaps assigned TRBD1 or TRBD2 (7 bases each). Trimming left V 6 bases short and J 1 base short, with 13 bases between. This CDR3 region has 15 residues. From germline, CDR1 is MNHEY and CDR2 SMNVEV (reference sequence).

This clonotype has at least ten counts. This sequence joins TRBV9 and TRBJ2-5; D gene uncertain. This CDR3 comprises 12 residues. V shed 3 bases and J shed 5 bases, with 8 bases lying between them. Germline-derived CDR1 and CDR2 are SGDLS and YYNGEE. Here the CDR3 DNA reads TGTGCCAGCAGCGCAAGTTCGGAGACCCAGTACTTC. It yields the protein CASSASSETQYF.

This rearrangement joins TRBV2 to TRBJ2-3, with D unclear. The CDR3 covers 15 residues. CDR1 and CDR2 (germline): SNHLY, FYNNEI. V lost 6 bases to trimming and J lost 6 bases, with 19 bases between them. The chain's CDR3 is CASRDGRVYGDTQYF. The DNA of the CDR3 is TGTGCCAGCAGAGACGGCCGGGTCTATGGGGATACGCAGTATTTT.

This clonotype was seen many times. The chain uses TRBV27 and TRBJ2-3; possibly TRBD2 for D (6 bases). From germline, CDR1 is MNHEY and CDR2 SMNVEV (reference sequence). This CDR3 spans 15 amino acids. The V end was cut by 8 bases, the J end by 6 bases, with 21 bases between. The chain's CDR3 is CASAKAGGVLDTQYF. The DNA for the CDR3 is TGTGCCAGCGCTAAAGCCGGAGGGGTACTGGATACGCAGTATTTT.

This clonotype was counted once. A much larger clone is a single base away; this may be a read error. The J gene is TRBJ2-3, the V gene TRBV12-3 or TRBV12-4, with 11 bases aligning to TRBD2. Losses at the gene ends were 5 bases for V and 3 bases for J; bases not matched to a gene: 7. The length of the CDR3 is 16 residues. CDR3 protein: CASSTYSGGGTDTQYF. CDR3 DNA sequence: TGTGCCAGCAGTACGTATAGCGGGGGGGGTACAGATACGCAGTATTTT.

This clonotype was observed a few times. V and J are TRBV29-1 and TRBJ2-7, with 11 bases lining up with TRBD2. CDR1 and CDR2 (germline): SQVTM, ANQGSEA. The CDR3 covers 15 residues. V was clipped by 6 bases and J by 6 bases; unmatched bases: 13. The chain's CDR3 is CSVHGTSGKGSEQYF. Written as DNA, the CDR3 is TGCAGCGTACACGGGACTAGCGGAAAAGGGTCCGAGCAGTACTTC.

This clonotype occurred a few times. The chain uses TRBV19 and TRBJ2-7, with D possibly being TRBD2 (5 bases). The CDR3 has 14 amino acids. The germline CDR1 and CDR2 sequences are LNHDA and SQIVND (reference sequence). V was pared by 3 bases and J by 7 bases, with 16 bases between. CDR3 nucleotides: TGTGCCAGTAGTATTTGGATCCGGGATGGAGAGCAGTACTTC. Translation gives CASSIWIRDGEQYF.

The rearrangement links TRBV5-8 to TRBJ1-1; no clear D. The CDR3 covers 15 residues. Trimming cost V 0 bases and J 0 bases, with 9 bases left between them. Looked up from germline, CDR1 is SGHTS and CDR2 is YDEGEE. For the CDR3, the DNA is TGTGCCAGCAGCTTGGGTTCCACGCTGAACACTGAAGCTTTCTTT. Translating gives CASSLGSTLNTEAFF.

This clonotype was counted between two and nine times. The V gene is TRBV10-1, the J gene TRBJ1-1; 7 bases map to TRBD1. This CDR3 comprises 15 residues. Trimming cost V 3 bases and J 3 bases; bases outside gene matches: 7. The germline V gene encodes CDR1 WNHNN and CDR2 SYGVQD (reference sequence). The CDR3 loop reads CASSDGGGWDTEAFF. The CDR3 region has the DNA TGCGCCAGCAGTGATGGAGGGGGCTGGGACACTGAAGCTTTCTTT.

The chain combines TRBV13 with TRBJ2-3, with D perhaps matching TRBD2 (7 bases). CDR3 size: 17 residues. The V end was cut by 1 base, the J end by 4 bases, with 18 bases between. Per germline, CDR1 PRHDT and CDR2 FYEKMQ (reference sequence). The CDR3 protein is CASSLAPEGGPPDTQYF. CDR3 in DNA: TGTGCCAGCAGCTTAGCTCCGGAGGGGGGGCCCCCAGATACGCAGTATTTT.

This clonotype was found a few times. The J gene is TRBJ1-2, the V gene TRBV6-5, with 8 positions matching TRBD1. This CDR3 spans 16 amino acids. Losses at the gene ends were 4 bases for V and 2 bases for J; bases not matched to a gene: 9. CDR1 and CDR2 (germline): MNHEY, SVGAGI. The CDR3: CASSLHPDRANYGYTF. CDR3 bases: TGTGCCAGCAGTTTACACCCGGACAGGGCGAACTATGGCTACACCTTC.

V is TRBV25-1 and J is TRBJ2-3, with TRBD2 identical over 16 bases. This CDR3 comprises 16 residues. V dropped 3 bases and J dropped 6; count of bases not matched to a gene: 3. The V gene's germline CDR1 is MGHDK and CDR2 SYGVNS. CDR3 bases: TGTGCCAGCAGTGAGGGGACTAGCGGGGGGGTGGATACGCAGTATTTT. It yields the protein CASSEGTSGGVDTQYF.